The entry below describes one T cell receptor beta chain. Its cognate antigen is unknown. TCRdb's copy holds only in-frame clones and misses some; the assay was immunoSEQ multiplex PCR. The sample contains 75,000 or so clones, more than 70% of which appear only once. The entry originates in a study of lymphopenia after photon versus proton radiotherapy. Findings and limits, study-wide: Under photons, naive T cells and diversity fell while effector/memory populations rose. Authors raise, but do not show, better survival with proton therapy.

Trimming shortened V by 0 bases and J by 2 bases, and 8 bases separated the two germline ends. The germline V gene encodes CDR1 SEHNR and CDR2 FQNEAQ (reference sequence). This CDR3 is built from 14 residues. V and J are TRBV7-9 and TRBJ2-7, with unresolved D. The sequences come from peripheral blood, collected from a patient treated with proton-based radiotherapy. The origin of this receptor is a man aged 60 to 69 with pancreatic cancer. CDR3 coding DNA: TGTGCCAGCAGCTTAGCGGGTGGGGCCTACGAGCAGTACTTC. Protein: CASSLAGGAYEQYF.